This is a list of T cell receptor beta chains from one sample in a study of blood T cell repertoires in COVID-19. TCRdb keeps only in-frame clones here, not all; method: immunoSEQ multiplex PCR. This table holds around 32,000 clones, over 85% found once. The sequencing input was peripheral blood. These receptors were taken from a male donor with active COVID-19. Each CDR3 is given with its conserved first and last residue. The D gene is left open where the match is weak. A row's size may be missing; if present it is once, few, many or a size class.

>TRBJ2-7|TRBD1|TRBV6-5|-
CASILGTGAGYEQYF
TGTGCCAGCATTCTCGGGACAGGGGCCGGCTACGAGCAGTACTTC
>TRBJ2-1|TRBD2|TRBV6-2/TRBV6-3|-
CASSSIGGAPYNEQFF
TGTGCCAGCAGTTCCATCGGGGGGGCCCCCTACAATGAGCAGTTCTTC
>TRBJ1-6|TRBD1|TRBV7-6|-
CASTLGQGLNSPLHF
TGTGCCAGCACCCTTGGACAGGGACTCAATTCACCCCTCCACTTT
>TRBJ1-6|TRBD1|TRBV3-1/TRBV3-2|-
CASSQTTGGESPLHF
TGTGCCAGCAGCCAGACGACAGGGGGCGAATCACCCCTCCACTTT
>TRBJ1-2|-|TRBV15|-
CATSRVFTGNYGYTF
TGTGCCACCAGCAGAGTTTTTACAGGCAACTATGGCTACACCTTC
>TRBJ2-5|TRBD1|TRBV4-2|-
CASSEQSGGQETQYF
TGTGCCAGCAGCGAGCAATCAGGGGGCCAAGAGACCCAGTACTTC
>TRBJ1-2|TRBD1|TRBV6-5|-
CASRSTGVNYGYTF
TGTGCCAGCAGGTCCACAGGGGTTAACTATGGCTACACCTTC
>TRBJ2-5|-|TRBV7-8|-
CASTDLGAGETQYF
TGTGCCAGCACCGATTTAGGGGCCGGGGAGACCCAGTACTTC
>TRBJ1-1|-|TRBV7-2|-
CASSPWGVAEAFF
TGTGCCAGCAGCCCCTGGGGGGTCGCTGAAGCTTTCTTT
>TRBJ2-2|-|TRBV5-6|few
CASSLLRASRGSGELFF
TGTGCCAGCAGCTTACTCAGGGCATCTAGGGGATCGGGGGAGCTGTTTTTT
>TRBJ2-3|TRBD1|TRBV4-2|-
CASSQGGTGGRGNTDTQYF
TGTGCCAGCAGCCAAGGCGGGACAGGGGGTAGGGGAAACACAGATACGCAGTATTTT
>TRBJ1-2|-|TRBV6-2/TRBV6-3|few
CASSDPGQPRYGYTF
TGTGCCAGCAGTGACCCGGGACAACCGCGCTATGGCTACACCTTC
>TRBJ2-1|TRBD1|TRBV7-9|once
CASSSLTPGQGFSAGEQFF
TGTGCCAGCAGCTCGCTAACTCCGGGACAGGGATTTTCCGCGGGGGAGCAGTTCTTC
>TRBJ2-2|TRBD1|TRBV28|-
CASSPLTGGGTGELFF
TGTGCCAGCAGTCCTCTTACAGGGGGTGGGACCGGGGAGCTGTTTTTT
>TRBJ2-1|TRBD1|TRBV6-4|-
CASSETGGSYYNEQFF
TGTGCCAGCAGTGAAACAGGGGGCTCTTACTACAATGAGCAGTTCTTC